These 7 T cell receptor beta chains came from one sample sequenced in a study of a mutant IDH1 vaccine in newly diagnosed glioma (dated by TCRdb to 2020 to 2023). The antigens for these receptors are not known. Receptor libraries were prepared by the immunoSEQ multiplex PCR assay. Entries here come from immuneACCESS through TCRdb and include only in-frame sequences with V and J called. Some clones fail to appear in such tables; in the studies checked, an unresolved V gene covers under half of the shortfall, and the cause of the remainder is unknown. The sample yields roughly 120,000 clones; about four fifths were counted once. Jointly, the top ten make up about 5.5% of the sample. The sample's time point label is to be understood as: week 11, during vaccination. Each vaccine dose was 300 ug of a 20-mer mutant IDH1 peptide in Montanide, given subcutaneously with topical imiquimod. Specimen: PBMCs, collected from a glioma patient whose treatment included an IDH1 peptide vaccine. The receptors originated from a man aged 35 to 55 with glioma.

The chain has TRBV7-2 and TRBJ2-3, with TRBD2 matching 7 bases. From germline, CDR1 is SGHTA and CDR2 FQGNSA. After removal of 5 bases from V and 6 bases from J, the junction contained 8 bases not matched to a gene. The CDR3 is made up of 14 amino acids. CDR3 residues: CASSLIAGPDTQYF. Here the CDR3 DNA reads TGTGCCAGCAGCCTAATAGCGGGTCCCGATACGCAGTATTTT.

The chain employs TRBV5-1 and TRBJ2-5; weak D call: TRBD1 (5 bases). The V end lost 0 bases, the J end lost 3 bases, and 9 bases lay between the germline ends. This CDR3 spans 14 amino acids. CDR1 SGHRS and CDR2 YFSETQ come from the germline V gene. CDR3 loop: CASSLDRFEETQYF. CDR3 sequence (DNA): TGCGCCAGCAGCTTGGACAGGTTTGAAGAGACCCAGTACTTC.

This chain joins TRBV18 and TRBJ1-1; D is ambiguous. The CDR3 sequence is 16 residues long. V was cut by 0 bases and J by 3 bases, with 14 bases left in between. CDR1 KGHSH and CDR2 LQKENI come from the germline V gene. This CDR3 reads CASSPPAVNSDTEAFF. CDR3 DNA sequence: TGTGCCAGCTCACCACCGGCGGTAAACTCGGACACTGAAGCTTTCTTT.

The genes are TRBV5-1 and TRBJ2-2; D remains ambiguous. CDR1 is SGHRS, CDR2 YFSETQ, per germline. This CDR3 is 12 amino acids long. Trimming took 4 bases from V and 3 from J, leaving 4 bases between them. The CDR3 protein is CASSRDTGELFF. The DNA for the CDR3 is TGCGCCAGCAGCCGGGACACCGGGGAGCTGTTTTTT.

V usage is TRBV25-1 and J usage is TRBJ2-5; D unclear. The germline V gene encodes CDR1 MGHDK and CDR2 SYGVNS. The CDR3 spans 14 residues. Between the trimmed V and J ends, which lost 7 bases and 3 bases, there was a span of 15 bases. The CDR3 region is CASTLGTLKETQYF. The CDR3 coding sequence is TGTGCCAGCACTCTGGGTACCCTGAAAGAGACCCAGTACTTC.

This chain links TRBV5-6 with TRBJ2-5, with a tentative D call TRBD2 (6 bases). Germline CDR1 SGHDT, CDR2 YYEEEE. V lost 4 bases and J lost 6, with 28 bases in between. The CDR3 extends over 18 amino acids. The CDR3 loop reads CASSLIPGPTGGAKTQYF. The CDR3 DNA follows: TGTGCCAGCAGCCTCATACCGGGCCCAACCGGCGGGGCAAAGACCCAGTACTTC. The entire variable domain, with the rest obtained from reference TRBV5-6 and TRBJ2-5, is as follows: DAGVTQSPTHLIKTRGQQVTLRCSPKSGHDTVSWYQQALGQGPQFIFQYYEEEERQRGNFPDRFSGHQFPNYSSELNVNALLLGDSALYLCASSLIPGPTGGAKTQYFGPGTRLLVL.

The chain couples TRBV7-9 to TRBJ2-5; D is perhaps TRBD2 (7 bases). From germline, CDR1 is SEHNR and CDR2 FQNEAQ (reference sequence). V gave up 3 bases and J gave up 5 bases, with 10 bases separating them. The CDR3 loop spans 13 amino acids. In DNA form, the CDR3 reads TGTGCCAGCAGCTTTGCGGGGGCGGAGACCCAGTACTTC. Residues: CASSFAGAETQYF.